These 4 T cell receptor beta chains were all obtained from the same sample, sequenced in a study of CD8+ T cells in alopecia areata. cDNA serving as the sequencing template came from extracted, reverse transcribed RNA. Some clones are missing from TCRdb's copy, which holds only in-frame ones; the method was immunoSEQ multiplex PCR. Here the sample spans about 110,000 clones, 80% to 85% being singletons. Treatment here: oral pan-JAK inhibitor, 5-10 mg twice daily. Material: CD8+ T cells sorted from blood, obtained at week 24, from a patient treated with tofacitinib. The receptors here all came from a human donor with alopecia areata.

The chain employs TRBV5-6 and TRBJ2-5; 10 bases match TRBD2. CDR1 and CDR2 (germline): SGHDT, YYEEEE. Trimming cost V 4 bases and J 2 bases; bases outside gene matches: 8. The CDR3 length is 16 residues. As DNA, the CDR3 is TGTGCCAGCAGCCGCGCCTGGACTAGCGGACAAGAGACCCAGTACTTC. The encoded protein is CASSRAWTSGQETQYF.

This clone was seen once. V usage is TRBV19 and J usage is TRBJ2-5; 7 nucleotides align to TRBD2. J lost 13 bases, V lost 5 bases, and 16 bases had no gene match. The CDR3 length is 14 residues. Germline-derived CDR1 and CDR2 are LNHDA and SQIVND (reference sequence). The CDR3 region has the DNA TGTGCCAGTAGTCCTGACGGCTCCGGGACTACGGTGTACTTC. This gives the protein CASSPDGSGTTVYF.

The chain combines TRBV7-8 with TRBJ2-3, with D maybe TRBD2 (6 bases). The V end lost 10 bases, the J end lost 0 bases, and 14 bases lay between the germline ends. Germline lookup yields CDR1 SGHVS and CDR2 FQNEAQ. The CDR3 spans 14 residues. The CDR3 reads CATSAGTSTDTQYF. The CDR3 nucleotides read TGTGCCACCTCCGCGGGGACTAGCACAGATACGCAGTATTTT.

The J gene is TRBJ2-7, the V gene TRBV29-1; a possible D gene is TRBD2 (6 bases). Trimming took 6 bases from V and 0 from J, leaving 12 bases between them. The CDR3 runs 13 residues. The germline CDR1 and CDR2 sequences are SQVTM and ANQGSEA. DNA for the CDR3: TGCAGCGTCCGGGGGAAACCCTCCTACGAGCAGTACTTC. Translated: CSVRGKPSYEQYF.